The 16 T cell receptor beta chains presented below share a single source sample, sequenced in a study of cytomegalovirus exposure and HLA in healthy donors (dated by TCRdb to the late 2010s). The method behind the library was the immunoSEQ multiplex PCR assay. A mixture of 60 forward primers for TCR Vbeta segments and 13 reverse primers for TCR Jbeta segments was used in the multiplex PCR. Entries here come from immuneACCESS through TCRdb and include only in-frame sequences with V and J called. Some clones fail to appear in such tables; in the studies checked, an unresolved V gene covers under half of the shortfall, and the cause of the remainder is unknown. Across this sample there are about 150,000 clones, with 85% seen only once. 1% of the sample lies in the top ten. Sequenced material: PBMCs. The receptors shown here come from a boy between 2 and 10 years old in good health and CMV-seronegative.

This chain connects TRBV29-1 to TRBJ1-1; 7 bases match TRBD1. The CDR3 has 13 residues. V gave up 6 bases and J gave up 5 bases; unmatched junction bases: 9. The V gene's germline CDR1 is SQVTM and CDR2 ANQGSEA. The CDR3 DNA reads TGCAGCGTGACGACAGGGATCGGGACTGAAGCTTTCTTT. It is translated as CSVTTGIGTEAFF.

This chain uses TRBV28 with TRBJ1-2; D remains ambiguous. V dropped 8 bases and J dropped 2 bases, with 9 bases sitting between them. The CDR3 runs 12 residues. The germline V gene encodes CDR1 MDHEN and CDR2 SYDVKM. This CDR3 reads CASDTSNYGYTF. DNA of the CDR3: TGTGCCAGCGACACTTCGAACTATGGCTACACCTTC.

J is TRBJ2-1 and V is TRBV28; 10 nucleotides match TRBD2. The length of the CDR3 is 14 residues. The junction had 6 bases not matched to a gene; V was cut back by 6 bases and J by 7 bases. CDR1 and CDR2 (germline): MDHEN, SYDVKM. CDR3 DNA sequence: TGTGCCAGCAGGCCTGGGACTAGCGTGAATGAGCAGTTCTTC. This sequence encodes CASRPGTSVNEQFF. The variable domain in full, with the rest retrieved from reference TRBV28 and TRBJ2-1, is DVKVTQSSRYLVKRTGEKVFLECVQDMDHENMFWYRQDPGLGLRLIYFSYDVKMKEKGDIPEGYSVSREKKERFSLILESASTNQTSMYLCASRPGTSVNEQFFGPGTRLTVL.

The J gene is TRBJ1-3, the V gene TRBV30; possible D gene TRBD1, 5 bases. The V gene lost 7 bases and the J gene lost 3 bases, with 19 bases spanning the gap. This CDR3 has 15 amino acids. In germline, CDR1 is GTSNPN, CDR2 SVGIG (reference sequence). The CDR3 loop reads CASGEEQGFGNTIYF. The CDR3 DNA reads TGTGCCTCCGGAGAAGAGCAGGGCTTTGGAAACACCATATATTTT.

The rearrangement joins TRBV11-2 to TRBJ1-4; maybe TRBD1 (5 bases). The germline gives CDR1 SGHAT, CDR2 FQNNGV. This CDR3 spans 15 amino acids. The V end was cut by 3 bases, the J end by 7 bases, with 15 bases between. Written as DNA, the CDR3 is TGTGCCAGCAGCTTCCCGGGACTGGAGGTTGAAAAACTGTTTTTT. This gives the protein CASSFPGLEVEKLFF. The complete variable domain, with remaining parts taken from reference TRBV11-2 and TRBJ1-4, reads EAGVAQSPRYKIIEKRQSVAFWCNPISGHATLYWYQQILGQGPKLLIQFQNNGVVDDSQLPKDRFSAERLKGVDSTLKIQPAKLEDSAVYLCASSFPGLEVEKLFFGSGTQLSVL.

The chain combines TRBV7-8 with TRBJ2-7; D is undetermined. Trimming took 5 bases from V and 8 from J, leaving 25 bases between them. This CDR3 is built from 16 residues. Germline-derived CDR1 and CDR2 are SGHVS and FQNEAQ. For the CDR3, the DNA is TGTGCCAGCAGCCCGCAGGTTTGGCTTCAGGATAGGAAGCAGTACTTC. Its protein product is CASSPQVWLQDRKQYF.

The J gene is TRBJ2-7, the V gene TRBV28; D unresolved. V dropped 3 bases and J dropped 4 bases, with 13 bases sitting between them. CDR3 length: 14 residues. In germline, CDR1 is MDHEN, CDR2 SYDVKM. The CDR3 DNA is TGTGCCAGCAGTTTGGTAGCCCCCGATTACGAGCAGTACTTC. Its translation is CASSLVAPDYEQYF.

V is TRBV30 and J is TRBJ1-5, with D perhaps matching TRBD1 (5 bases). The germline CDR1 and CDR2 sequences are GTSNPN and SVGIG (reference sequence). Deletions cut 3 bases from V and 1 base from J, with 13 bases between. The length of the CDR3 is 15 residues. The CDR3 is CAWRTSAGSNQPQHF. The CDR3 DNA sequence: TGTGCCTGGAGGACTTCCGCAGGGAGCAATCAGCCCCAGCATTTT.

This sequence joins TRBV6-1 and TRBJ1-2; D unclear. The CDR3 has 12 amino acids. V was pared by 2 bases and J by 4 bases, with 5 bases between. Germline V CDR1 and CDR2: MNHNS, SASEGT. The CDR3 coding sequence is TGTGCCAGCAGTGAAAGCATCTATGGCTACACCTTC. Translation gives CASSESIYGYTF.

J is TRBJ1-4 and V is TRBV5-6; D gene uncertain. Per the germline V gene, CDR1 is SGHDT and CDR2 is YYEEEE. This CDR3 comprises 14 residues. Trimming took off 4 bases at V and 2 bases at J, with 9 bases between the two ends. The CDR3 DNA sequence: TGTGCCAGCAGCCCTTCTAGCACTAATGAAAAACTGTTTTTT. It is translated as CASSPSSTNEKLFF.

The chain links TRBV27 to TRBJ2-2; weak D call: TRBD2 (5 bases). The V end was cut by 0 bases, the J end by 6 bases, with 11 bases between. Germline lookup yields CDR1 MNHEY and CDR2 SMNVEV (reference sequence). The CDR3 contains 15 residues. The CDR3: CASSLSNTGAGELFF. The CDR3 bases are TGTGCCAGCAGTTTATCGAATACCGGGGCCGGGGAGCTGTTTTTT.

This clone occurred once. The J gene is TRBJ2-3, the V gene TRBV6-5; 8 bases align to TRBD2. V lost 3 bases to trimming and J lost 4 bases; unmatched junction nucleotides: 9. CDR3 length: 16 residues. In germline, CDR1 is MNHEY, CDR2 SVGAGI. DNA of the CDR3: TGTGCCAGCAGTTATGGGGGTAGCGGGGTATCAGATACGCAGTATTTT. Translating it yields CASSYGGSGVSDTQYF.

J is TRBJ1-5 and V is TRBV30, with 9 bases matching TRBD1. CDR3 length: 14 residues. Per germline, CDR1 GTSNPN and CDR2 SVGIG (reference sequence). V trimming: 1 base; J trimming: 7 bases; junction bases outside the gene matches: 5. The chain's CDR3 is CAWSGTGGYQPQHF. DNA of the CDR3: TGTGCCTGGAGTGGTACAGGGGGCTACCAGCCCCAGCATTTT. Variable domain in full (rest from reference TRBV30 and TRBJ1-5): SQTIHQWPATLVQPVGSPLSLECTVEGTSNPNLYWYRQAAGRGLQLLFYSVGIGQISSEVPQNLSASRPQDRQFILSSKKLLLSDSGFYLCAWSGTGGYQPQHFGDGTRLSIL.

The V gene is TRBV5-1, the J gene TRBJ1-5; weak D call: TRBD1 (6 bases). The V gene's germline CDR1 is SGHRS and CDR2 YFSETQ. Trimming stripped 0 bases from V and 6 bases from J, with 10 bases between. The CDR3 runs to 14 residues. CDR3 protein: CASSLEGGGQPQHF. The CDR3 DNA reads TGCGCCAGCAGCTTGGAAGGGGGGGGTCAGCCCCAGCATTTT.

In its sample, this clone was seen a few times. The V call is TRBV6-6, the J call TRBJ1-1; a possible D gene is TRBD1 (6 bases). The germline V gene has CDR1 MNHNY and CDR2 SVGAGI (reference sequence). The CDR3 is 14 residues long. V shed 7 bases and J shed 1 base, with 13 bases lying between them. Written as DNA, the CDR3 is TGTGCCAGCATACAACAGGGTCAGAACACTGAAGCTTTCTTT. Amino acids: CASIQQGQNTEAFF.

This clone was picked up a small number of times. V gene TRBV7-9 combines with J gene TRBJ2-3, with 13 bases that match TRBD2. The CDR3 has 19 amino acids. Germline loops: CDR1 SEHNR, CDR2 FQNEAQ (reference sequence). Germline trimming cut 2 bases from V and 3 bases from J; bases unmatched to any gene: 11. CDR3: CASSLIGLAGVTLTDTQYF. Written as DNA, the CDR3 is TGTGCCAGCAGCTTAATTGGACTAGCGGGAGTCACACTAACAGATACGCAGTATTTT.